This TCR beta chain emerged from a study of T cells in Graves' hyperthyroidism and ophthalmopathy (dated by TCRdb to about 2019). Regarding the research as a whole: Peripheral blood was collected at initial diagnosis, before any treatment. The approximately 90 discovery patients were randomly split 7:3 into training and test sets. An independent validation cohort of about 20 hyperthyroidism patients and 17 patients who later progressed to ophthalmopathy tested prospective prediction of ophthalmopathy. Once sampling was done, hyperthyroidism patients were given methimazole at a starting dose of 30 mg daily, whereas ophthalmopathy patients were given high-dose intravenous methylprednisolone. In addition, the study compared T-cell repertoires in thyroid tissue and in blood from about six Graves' hyperthyroidism patients. To identify TCR V-J signatures that set the groups apart, the researchers used a discovery cohort of approximately 98 patients, made up of 43 with Graves' ophthalmopathy and 57 with stable Graves' hyperthyroidism. According to the paper, TCR Vbeta CDR3 sequencing was carried out on over 130 peripheral blood samples, which came from 40 to 45 ophthalmopathy, roughly 75 hyperthyroidism and roughly 17 progressor patients.

Moderately to severely active disease, a Clinical Activity Score of at least 3, a NOSPECS grade of at least 4, and a duration under 3 months were present in ophthalmopathy patients. Exclusion was applied to patients with uncontrolled infections, other autoimmune diseases, pregnancy or lactation. Diagnoses were based on clinical symptoms, serum thyroxine and TRAb, thyroid ultrasound and orbital computed tomography. PBMCs were separated from roughly 10 ml of fresh peripheral blood using Ficoll-Paque density gradient centrifugation. Trizol reagent was used to extract total RNA, and RNA quality was then checked on an Agilent 2100 Bioanalyzer. The CDR3 contains 14 residues, cysteine and phenylalanine counted. Solely the CDR3 DNA is kept, with 42 bases framed from the first base. Trimming at the junction amounts to 0 bases on V and 1 base on J, and the germline ends lie 7 bases apart. The germline V gene (reference sequence) gives CDR1 as DFQATT and CDR2 as SNEGSKA.

General study outcomes and caveats: Blood samples also contained most of the expanded thyroid clonotypes (frequency above 0.001), which suggests that blood repertoires may reflect thyroid immune responses. In validation, the model predicted progression to ophthalmopathy with roughly 66% sensitivity and around 72% specificity, a median of 6.5 months before onset. A 13 V-J signature model separated ophthalmopathy from stable hyperthyroidism, with 87.88% sensitivity and 81.08% specificity in cross-validation and 80%/75% in testing. Sample size was not statistically predetermined, and blinding of investigators to group allocation was not performed.

The TCR beta CDR3 regions were amplified from the RNA transcripts. For the first round of RT-PCR on the TCR CDR3, the HTBI primer set was used together with the Qiagen OneStep RT-PCR kit. Libraries were constructed in a second round of multiplex PCR, after which size selection and purification were performed. Libraries were sequenced paired-end with 100 bp reads on an Illumina HiSeq2000. Concerning the study's data processing: SOAPnuke was used to process the raw data, with reads discarded if the reads contained adapters or uncalled bases, had a mean Phred below 15, or lacked an exact constant-primer or identifier match. High-quality paired reads were merged with COPE v1.2.5, and unique nucleotide sequences were defined as clonotypes. MiTCR v1.1 was used to align clonotypes to the IMGT TRBV, TRBD and TRBJ reference segments. Analysis was restricted to V-J combinations with a frequency above 0.0001, which covered 99.2% of repertoires. The TCS score was defined as F50 (clonal expansion) divided by E x V (chaos), with BLOSUM62-based TCRdist calculated between CDR3 peptides within each V-J. Welch's t-statistics and random forest reduced around 550 V-J features to roughly 13, which were used in a naive Bayes classifier (R e1071). TCRdb reprocessing: public reads trimmed at Q25 with fastp, clones called with MiXCR, in-frame beta chains kept. Every distinct CDR3 protein forms one entry, paired with its most common genes and DNA. It is TCRdb's table, rather than the study itself, that gives the V and J calls and clone size. In this sample the table shows 400,000 to 600,000 distinct CDR3 sequences, roughly a sixth of which occur a single time. The top ten hold approximately 30% of the sample.

This clonotype was picked up many times. Its antigen has not been determined. Within one base of it there is no much larger clone, and no base qualities were kept. This receptor was taken from a woman aged 25 to 45 with Graves' ophthalmopathy. The sample taken for sequencing was blood. The rearranged segments are TRBV20-1 and TRBJ2-4; tentative D gene TRBD1, with 6 bases matching. Read as DNA, the sequence is TGCAGTGCTAGAGAGGACAGTGCCAAAAACATTCAGTACTTC. It translates to CSAREDSAKNIQYF.